Following are 31 T cell receptor beta chains from one sample sequenced in a study of immune evolution from preneoplasia to lung adenocarcinoma. Using immunoSEQ multiplex PCR, the repertoire was profiled, and TCRdb retains in-frame clones only, with some absent. The table lists 9,500 to 13,000 clones, 78% of them singletons, with 4.8% in the top ten. The specimen was FFPE minimally invasive lung adenocarcinoma tissue. The receptors here all came from a person aged 70 to 85 with lung adenocarcinoma.

The chain recombines TRBV27 with TRBJ1-6, with 7 bases aligning to TRBD1. Germline V lookup: CDR1 MNHEY, CDR2 SMNVEV (reference sequence). The V gene end was trimmed by 6 bases and the J gene end by 7 bases; junction bases not matched to a gene: 6. The CDR3 loop spans 14 amino acids. The CDR3 here is CASRQGQRNSPLHF. The CDR3 DNA reads TGTGCCAGCAGACAGGGGCAAAGAAATTCACCCCTCCACTTT.

The V and J genes are TRBV28 and TRBJ1-2; no firm D call. The CDR3 runs 12 residues. V dropped 7 bases and J dropped 3 bases, with 9 bases sitting between them. In germline, CDR1 is MDHEN, CDR2 SYDVKM. The CDR3 reads CASTQDHYGYTF. CDR3 coding DNA: TGTGCCAGCACCCAGGACCACTATGGCTACACCTTC.

This clone was seen a few times. This chain links TRBV15 with TRBJ2-1; tentatively, D is TRBD2 (5 bases). Germline V lookup: CDR1 LNHNV, CDR2 YYDKDF (reference sequence). The CDR3 is 12 residues long. The V end was cut by 7 bases, the J end by 12 bases, with 16 bases between. The CDR3 sequence: CATMDLERTQFF. CDR3 bases: TGTGCCACCATGGATCTAGAGCGGACGCAGTTCTTC.

The chain is built from TRBV15 and TRBJ1-1; 8 bases match TRBD1. Germline CDR1 reads LNHNV; CDR2 reads YYDKDF (reference sequence). J was trimmed by 5 bases and V by 6 bases; bases with no gene match: 5. CDR3 length equals 13 residues. CDR3 nucleotide sequence: TGTGCCACCAGTTTTACAGGGGGTACTGAAGCTTTCTTT. It yields the protein CATSFTGGTEAFF. Full variable domain (outside the CDR3, taken from reference TRBV15 and TRBJ1-1): DAMVIQNPRYQVTQFGKPVTLSCSQTLNHNVMYWYQQKSSQAPKLLFHYYDKDFNNEADTPDNFQSRRPNTSFCFLDIRSPGLGDTAMYLCATSFTGGTEAFFGQGTRLTVV.

This clone is labeled large. J is TRBJ2-3 and V is TRBV28; tentative D call: TRBD1 (6 bases). The germline V gene encodes CDR1 MDHEN and CDR2 SYDVKM. V was clipped by 3 bases and J by 1 base, with 11 bases between them. This CDR3 is 15 amino acids long. CDR3 residues: CASSFKGDGTDTQYF. In nucleotides, the CDR3 is TGTGCCAGCAGTTTCAAGGGGGATGGCACAGATACGCAGTATTTT.

A word on this clone: The junction and the germline gene differ at one end; a read error may be behind it. The chain uses TRBV7-7 and TRBJ2-2; the match to TRBD1 covers 7 bases. This CDR3 is built from 15 residues. Germline loops: CDR1 SSHAT, CDR2 FNYEAQ (reference sequence). The CDR3 sequence is CASSLGTAYTGELFF. The CDR3 DNA follows: TGTGCTAGCAGCTTAGGGACAGCATACACCGGGGAGCTGTTTTTT.

A note on this clone: Other DNA sequences within the sample encode an identical CDR3. The chain uses TRBV18 and TRBJ2-5; D not certain. Trimming stripped 0 bases from V and 1 base from J, with 6 bases between. CDR3 length equals 14 residues. Per the germline V gene, CDR1 is KGHSH and CDR2 is LQKENI. CDR3 protein: CASSPPGRQETQYF. The CDR3 region has the DNA TGTGCCAGCTCACCACCGGGTCGCCAAGAGACCCAGTACTTC.

V is TRBV7-2 and J is TRBJ1-1; D gene uncertain. The CDR3 sequence is 14 residues long. Germline CDR1 SGHTA, CDR2 FQGNSA. Deletions cut 3 bases from V and 0 bases from J, with 8 bases between. The CDR3 DNA reads as TGTGCCAGCAGCTTTTTCCGGATGAACACTGAAGCTTTCTTT. Protein product: CASSFFRMNTEAFF.

The chain combines TRBV27 with TRBJ2-1; 9 nucleotides align to TRBD2. The V and J ends lost 7 bases and 1 base, in that order; junction bases with no gene match: 11. There are 17 residues in the CDR3. Germline V gene data show CDR1 as MNHEY and CDR2 as SMNVEV (reference sequence). The CDR3 spells CASKGHSGGSSYNEQFF. For the CDR3, the DNA is TGTGCCAGCAAGGGCCACAGCGGGGGGTCTTCCTACAATGAGCAGTTCTTC.

This chain connects TRBV25-1 to TRBJ1-6, with 7 bases that match TRBD1. CDR1 is MGHDK and CDR2 is SYGVNS in the germline V gene. This CDR3 has 15 residues. The CDR3 spells CGGSTGTGVNSPLHF. The DNA for the CDR3 is TGTGGCGGATCGACGGGAACAGGGGTGAATTCACCCCTCCACTTT.

This chain uses TRBV6-6 with TRBJ1-5; D is unclear. This CDR3 is 15 amino acids long. The germline V and J ends were trimmed by 0 bases and 4 bases, with 10 bases remaining between them. The germline gives CDR1 MNHNY, CDR2 SVGAGI (reference sequence). CDR3 amino acids: CASSYSSPSNQPQHF. CDR3 nucleotide sequence: TGTGCCAGCAGTTACTCTTCCCCCAGTAATCAGCCCCAGCATTTT.

This clone showed up just a few times. The V call is TRBV7-2, the J call TRBJ2-1; TRBD2 agrees at 13 bases. J lost 3 bases, V lost 5 bases, and 4 bases had no gene match. Germline V gene lookup returns CDR1 SGHTA and CDR2 FQGNSA. CDR3 length equals 16 residues. CDR3 loop: CASSVRTSGSYNEQFF. The DNA of the CDR3 is TGTGCCAGCAGCGTCCGGACTAGCGGGAGCTACAATGAGCAGTTCTTC.

This clone appeared a few times. The chain carries TRBV18 and TRBJ1-2; tentatively, D is TRBD1 (6 bases). CDR1 KGHSH and CDR2 LQKENI come from the germline V gene. The CDR3 totals 18 residues. The V end lost 1 base, the J end lost 4 bases, and 22 bases lay between the germline ends. Here the CDR3 reads CASSPLSGGTRGIYGYTF. The CDR3 DNA reads TGTGCCAGCTCACCACTTTCGGGAGGGACCAGGGGTATCTATGGCTACACCTTC.

The CDR3 DNA reads as TGTGCCAGCCTTAGGTTCGGCGAAGCTTTCTTT. Protein: CASLRFGEAFF. V and J are TRBV2 and TRBJ1-1, with unresolved D. Trimming removed 8 bases at V and 8 bases at J, with 12 bases between. This CDR3 region has 11 residues. The V gene's germline CDR1 is SNHLY and CDR2 FYNNEI.

This chain uses TRBV5-4 with TRBJ1-1, with a possible D match to TRBD1 (5 bases). Trimming took off 7 bases at V and 0 bases at J, with 19 bases between the two ends. This CDR3 is 16 amino acids long. Germline lookup yields CDR1 SGHNT and CDR2 YYREEE (reference sequence). For the CDR3, the DNA is TGTGCCAGCTCGGTTGCGGCAGGGCGGGTGAACACTGAAGCTTTCTTT. Translating it yields CASSVAAGRVNTEAFF.

The V call is TRBV29-1, the J call TRBJ2-1, with TRBD2 identical over 11 bases. In germline, CDR1 is SQVTM, CDR2 ANQGSEA. The CDR3 is 15 residues long. The ends lost 4 bases at V and 7 bases at J; junction bases unmatched: 9. CDR3 region: CSVATSGTPGNEQFF. The CDR3 DNA follows: TGCAGCGTTGCGACTAGCGGGACGCCGGGGAATGAGCAGTTCTTC.

The gene calls are TRBV2 and TRBJ1-5; 9 bases agree with TRBD1. Germline V lookup: CDR1 SNHLY, CDR2 FYNNEI. V shed 6 bases and J 0 bases; nucleotides not matched to a gene: 9. CDR3 length: 17 amino acids. DNA for the CDR3: TGTGCCAGCAGGGGACAGGGTGGAATTTATAGCAATCAGCCCCAGCATTTT. Its protein product is CASRGQGGIYSNQPQHF.

Comments on this clone: This CDR3 is also generated by other DNA sequences in the sample. The chain combines TRBV6-1 with TRBJ1-6, with a tentative D call TRBD1 (5 bases). V was cut by 4 bases and J by 2 bases, with 6 bases left in between. Germline V gene lookup returns CDR1 MNHNS and CDR2 SASEGT. This CDR3 region has 14 residues. DNA for the CDR3: TGTGCCAGCAGTGCGGGGCCCTATAATTCACCCCTCCACTTT. This gives the protein CASSAGPYNSPLHF.

The V call is TRBV15, the J call TRBJ1-5; D unresolved. Per the germline V gene, CDR1 is LNHNV and CDR2 is YYDKDF (reference sequence). The germline V and J ends were trimmed by 0 bases and 4 bases, with 7 bases remaining between them. CDR3 size: 14 residues. The CDR3 bases are TGTGCCACCAGCAGAGACTCGGGGAATCAGCCCCAGCATTTT. It encodes CATSRDSGNQPQHF. The entire variable domain, with the rest obtained from reference TRBV15 and TRBJ1-5, is as follows: DAMVIQNPRYQVTQFGKPVTLSCSQTLNHNVMYWYQQKSSQAPKLLFHYYDKDFNNEADTPDNFQSRRPNTSFCFLDIRSPGLGDTAMYLCATSRDSGNQPQHFGDGTRLSIL.

CDR3 nucleotides: TGTGCCATCAGACTTAATTCCGACCAGCTGTTTTTT. Protein: CAIRLNSDQLFF. This rearrangement joins TRBV10-3 to TRBJ2-2, with D unresolved. The CDR3 contains 12 residues. Trimming pared 6 bases from V and 12 bases from J, leaving 14 bases between. The germline V gene has CDR1 ENHRY and CDR2 SYGVKD.

The V call is TRBV7-2, the J call TRBJ1-5; D is unresolved. CDR3 length: 16 residues. V lost 2 bases and J 0 bases, leaving 11 bases between the germline ends. Germline CDR1 is SGHTA and CDR2 is FQGNSA. CDR3 residues: CASSLSSGFSNQPQHF. In nucleotides, the CDR3 is TGTGCCAGCAGCTTAAGCAGTGGCTTTAGCAATCAGCCCCAGCATTTT. Full variable domain (remainder filled in from reference TRBV7-2 and TRBJ1-5): GAGVSQSPSNKVTEKGKDVELRCDPISGHTALYWYRQSLGQGLEFLIYFQGNSAPDKSGLPSDRFSAERTGGSVSTLTIQRTQQEDSAVYLCASSLSSGFSNQPQHFGDGTRLSIL.

The rearrangement links TRBV14 to TRBJ2-1; TRBD2 matches 8 bases. CDR1 SGHDN and CDR2 FVKESK come from the germline V gene. Trimming took 4 bases from V and 7 from J; bases not matched to a gene: 9. The CDR3 loop spans 15 amino acids. The CDR3 protein is CASSPNAGGPNEQFF. The CDR3 nucleotides are TGTGCCAGCAGCCCCAATGCGGGGGGCCCGAATGAGCAGTTCTTC. The whole variable domain, filled in from reference TRBV14 and TRBJ2-1, reads EAGVTQFPSHSVIEKGQTVTLRCDPISGHDNLYWYRRVMGKEIKFLLHFVKESKQDESGMPNNRFLAERTGGTYSTLKVQPAELEDSGVYFCASSPNAGGPNEQFFGPGTRLTVL.

The chain has TRBV6-4 and TRBJ2-2, with 10 bases aligning to TRBD2. CDR1 MRHNA and CDR2 SNTAGT come from the germline V gene. V trimming: 4 bases; J trimming: 4 bases; junction bases outside the gene matches: 0. CDR3 length equals 14 residues. Here the CDR3 DNA reads TGTGCCAGCAGTGCTAGCGGGAGCACCGGGGAGCTGTTTTTT. This codes for CASSASGSTGELFF.

CDR3 region: CASSIPPYRSNQPQHF. CDR3 in DNA: TGTGCCAGTAGTATCCCGCCTTATCGGAGCAATCAGCCCCAGCATTTT. The V gene is TRBV19, the J gene TRBJ1-5; D ambiguous. CDR3 length: 16 amino acids. Per germline, CDR1 LNHDA and CDR2 SQIVND (reference sequence). V shed 3 bases and J shed 1 base, with 13 bases lying between them. Using reference TRBV19 and TRBJ1-5 for the parts outside the CDR3, the full variable domain is DGGITQSPKYLFRKEGQNVTLSCEQNLNHDAMYWYRQDPGQGLRLIYYSQIVNDFQKGDIAEGYSVSREKKESFPLTVTSAQKNPTAFYLCASSIPPYRSNQPQHFGDGTRLSIL.

The CDR3 DNA reads as TGCGCCAGCAGCCAAGAGACGGGAACCAAAAACATTCAGTACTTC. Its protein is CASSQETGTKNIQYF. The V call is TRBV4-3, the J call TRBJ2-4; tentative D call: TRBD2 (5 bases). The CDR3 is 15 amino acids. From germline, CDR1 is LGHNA and CDR2 YSLEER. V lost 0 bases and J 2 bases, leaving 8 bases between the germline ends.

This clone was seen more than once but under ten times. V is TRBV4-3 and J is TRBJ2-7; D remains unclear. V was pared by 0 bases and J by 5 bases, with 8 bases between. CDR1 is LGHNA and CDR2 is YSLEER in the germline V gene. The CDR3 is made up of 13 amino acids. The CDR3 loop is CASSQDSGHEQYF. CDR3 sequence (DNA): TGCGCCAGCAGCCAAGATTCGGGCCACGAGCAGTACTTC.

The rearrangement joins TRBV30 to TRBJ1-1; 8 bases map to TRBD1. Germline V gene sequence: CDR1 GTSNPN, CDR2 SVGIG (reference sequence). Germline trimming cut 3 bases from V and 3 bases from J; bases unmatched to any gene: 3. The CDR3 covers 13 residues. The CDR3 DNA reads TGTGCCTGGAGCGAACAGGGGGACACTGAAGCTTTCTTT. It codes for CAWSEQGDTEAFF.

The chain is built from TRBV6-1 and TRBJ1-6; no reliable D call. This CDR3 contains 13 residues. Deletions cut 7 bases from V and 5 bases from J, with 9 bases between. Germline CDR1 MNHNS, CDR2 SASEGT. The CDR3 protein is CASILGNNSPLHF. The CDR3 DNA is TGTGCCAGCATATTGGGGAATAATTCACCCCTCCACTTT.

In this sample, this clone turned up a few times. The genes are TRBV28 and TRBJ1-1; D is unresolved. The CDR3 contains 16 residues. Germline CDR1 MDHEN, CDR2 SYDVKM. The V gene lost 5 bases and the J gene lost 0 bases, with 16 bases spanning the gap. In DNA, the CDR3 is TGTGCCAGCAGTCCCCTTGAACAGACTATGAACACTGAAGCTTTCTTT. The encoded protein is CASSPLEQTMNTEAFF.

This clone was counted between two and nine times. This chain connects TRBV7-9 to TRBJ1-4; D possibly corresponds to TRBD1 (5 bases). This CDR3 spans 13 amino acids. Deletions cut 2 bases from V and 10 bases from J, with 11 bases between. The V gene's germline CDR1 is SEHNR and CDR2 FQNEAQ (reference sequence). CDR3 nucleotides: TGTGCCAGCAGCTTAATAGTGCAGGGAAAACTGTTTTTT. Amino acid sequence: CASSLIVQGKLFF.

V usage is TRBV7-2 and J usage is TRBJ1-4; D remains ambiguous. The V gene lost 1 base and the J gene lost 7 bases, with 19 bases spanning the gap. CDR1 and CDR2 (germline): SGHTA, FQGNSA. This CDR3 spans 17 amino acids. In DNA, the CDR3 is TGTGCCAGCAGCTTAGGACTAACAGCGGGGTTAGGTGAAAAACTGTTTTTT. This translates into CASSLGLTAGLGEKLFF.